Shown below are 5 T cell receptor beta chains from a single sample sequenced in a study of shared clonotypes between healthy human individuals. The protocol was immunoSEQ multiplex PCR, while the TCRdb copy is restricted to in-frame clones and leaves out a portion. The table records about 2 million clones, 90% to 95% of them present only once. The sample comprised naive CD4+ T cells sorted from blood. Subset specified: CD45RA+ positively selected. These receptors were obtained from a man between 18 and 35 years old in good health.

This clone was observed a single time. The V gene is TRBV9, the J gene TRBJ2-2, with D possibly matching TRBD1 (6 bases). V was clipped by 1 base and J by 4 bases, with 23 bases between them. The CDR3 runs 19 residues. CDR1 is SGDLS, CDR2 YYNGEE, per germline. The CDR3 reads CASSVPLGRGTSGTGELFF. The CDR3 DNA follows: TGTGCCAGCAGCGTACCCTTGGGAAGGGGGACGTCCGGCACCGGGGAGCTGTTTTTT.

This chain joins TRBV10-3 and TRBJ2-7, with 7 bases that match TRBD2. CDR1 is ENHRY, CDR2 SYGVKD, per germline. The CDR3 consists of 15 residues. The trim removed 5 bases at V and 1 base at J, leaving 8 bases unmatched. CDR3 bases: TGTGCCATCAGTCCAGCGGGATTAGGGTCCTACGAGCAGTACTTC. Translated: CAISPAGLGSYEQYF.

V and J are TRBV25-1 and TRBJ1-5; maybe TRBD1 (5 bases). The V end was cut by 3 bases, the J end by 6 bases, with 9 bases between. The CDR3 has 13 amino acids. The V gene's germline CDR1 is MGHDK and CDR2 SYGVNS. This chain's CDR3 is CASSEGVRQPQHF. The CDR3 DNA reads TGTGCCAGCAGTGAGGGGGTACGTCAGCCCCAGCATTTT.

V usage is TRBV27 and J usage is TRBJ2-3, with 8 bases lining up with TRBD2. CDR1 MNHEY and CDR2 SMNVEV come from the germline V gene (reference sequence). CDR3 length equals 12 residues. J lost 10 bases, V lost 5 bases, and 5 bases had no gene match. The CDR3 DNA follows: TGTGCCAGCAGTACGGGGACTAGATCGCAGTATTTT. Amino acid sequence: CASSTGTRSQYF.

The rearrangement joins TRBV10-3 to TRBJ2-1; D may be TRBD2 (6 bases). Germline-derived CDR1 and CDR2 are ENHRY and SYGVKD. CDR3 length: 14 residues. The germline V and J ends were trimmed by 10 bases and 7 bases, with 20 bases remaining between them. The CDR3 DNA reads TGTGCCACACAGGTAACGAGACTAGATAATGAGCAGTTCTTC. Its translation is CATQVTRLDNEQFF.